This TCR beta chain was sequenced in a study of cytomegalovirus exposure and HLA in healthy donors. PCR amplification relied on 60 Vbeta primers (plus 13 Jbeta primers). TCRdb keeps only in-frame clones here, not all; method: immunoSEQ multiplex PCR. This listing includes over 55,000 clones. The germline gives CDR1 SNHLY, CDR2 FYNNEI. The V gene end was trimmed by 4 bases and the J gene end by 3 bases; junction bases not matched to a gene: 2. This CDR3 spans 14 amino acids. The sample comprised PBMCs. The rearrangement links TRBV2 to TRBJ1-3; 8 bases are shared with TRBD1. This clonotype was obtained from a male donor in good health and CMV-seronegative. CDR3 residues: CASSVGQGGNTIYF. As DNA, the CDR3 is TGTGCCAGCAGTGTTGGACAGGGTGGAAACACCATATATTTT.